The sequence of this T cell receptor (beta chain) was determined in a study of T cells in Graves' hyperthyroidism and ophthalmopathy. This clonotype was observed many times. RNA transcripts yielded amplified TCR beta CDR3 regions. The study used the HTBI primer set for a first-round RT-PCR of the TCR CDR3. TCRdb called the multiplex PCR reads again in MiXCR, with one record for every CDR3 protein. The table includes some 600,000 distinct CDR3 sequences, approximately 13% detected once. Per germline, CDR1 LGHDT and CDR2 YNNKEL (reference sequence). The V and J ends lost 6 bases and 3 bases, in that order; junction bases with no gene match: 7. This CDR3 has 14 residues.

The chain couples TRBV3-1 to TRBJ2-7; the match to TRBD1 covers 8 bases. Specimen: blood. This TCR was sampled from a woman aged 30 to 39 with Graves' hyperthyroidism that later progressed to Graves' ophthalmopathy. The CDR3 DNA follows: TGTGCCAGCAGTCACGGACAGGGTAGCTACGAGCAGTACTTC. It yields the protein CASSHGQGSYEQYF.